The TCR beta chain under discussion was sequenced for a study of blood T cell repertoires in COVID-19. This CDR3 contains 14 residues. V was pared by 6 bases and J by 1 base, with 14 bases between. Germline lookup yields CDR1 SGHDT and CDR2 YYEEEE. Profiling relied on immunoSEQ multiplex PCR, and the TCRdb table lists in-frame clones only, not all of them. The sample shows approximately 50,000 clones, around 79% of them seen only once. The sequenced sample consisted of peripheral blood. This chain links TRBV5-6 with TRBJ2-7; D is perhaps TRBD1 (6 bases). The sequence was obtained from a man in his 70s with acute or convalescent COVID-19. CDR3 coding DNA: TGTGCCAGCATGCTCGGGACAAGATCCTACGAGCAGTACTTC. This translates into CASMLGTRSYEQYF.